Listed below are T cell receptor beta chains from one sample, sequenced in a study of control samples from healthy donors and cancer patients. Method: immunoSEQ multiplex PCR; TCRdb's copy keeps in-frame clones and lacks some. The sample shows about 230,000 clones, 82% of them seen only once. Material: PBMCs. The receptor source for this set is a woman in her sixties with lung cancer. The CDR3 runs from the conserved cysteine through the conserved F or W. The D gene is left open where the match is weak. Clone size is given for some rows only: seen once, a few or many times, or a class if the clone is expanded.

>TRBV6-6|-|-|TRBJ1-2
TGTGCCAGCAGTTACTCCCGGGTAGGAGGGAATGGCTACACCTTC
CASSYSRVGGNGYTF
>TRBV5-5|-|TRBD1|TRBJ1-1
TGTGCCAGCAGCACTGAGGGGGCGCGGGTCAGATACACTGAAGCTTTCTTT
CASSTEGARVRYTEAFF
>TRBV5-1|few|-|TRBJ1-1
TGCGCCAGCAGCTTGGTAGGTCCCATGAACACTGAAGCTTTCTTT
CASSLVGPMNTEAFF
>TRBV9|once|-|TRBJ2-2
TGTGCCAGCAGCGTTTGGGCGGTGGCAGGGCACACCGGGGAGCTGTTTTTT
CASSVWAVAGHTGELFF
>TRBV12-3/TRBV12-4|-|-|TRBJ2-1
TGTGCCAGCAGTTTGTCGGACAGCAATGAGCAGTTCTTC
CASSLSDSNEQFF
>TRBV9|-|-|TRBJ2-5
TGTGCCAGCAGCGTAGGGACCGGGGAGACCCAGTACTTC
CASSVGTGETQYF
>TRBV5-1|-|TRBD2|TRBJ2-2
TGCGCCAGCAGGACTAGCGGGGCCTTGAACACCGGGGAGCTGTTTTTT
CASRTSGALNTGELFF
>TRBV5-1|-|-|TRBJ1-4
TGCGCCAGCAGCTTGGCGTCGGTCAATGAAAAACTGTTTTTT
CASSLASVNEKLFF
>TRBV18|once|-|TRBJ1-1
TGTGCCAGCTCACCACTACAGACAAACACTGAAGCTTTCTTT
CASSPLQTNTEAFF
>TRBV5-1|-|TRBD1|TRBJ1-4
TGCGCCAGCAGCCTCAACAGCGGGACAGGGGCCGAAAAACTGTTTTTT
CASSLNSGTGAEKLFF
>TRBV7-2|-|-|TRBJ2-5
TGTGCCAGCAGCCCCCGGGCGGGAGAGACCCAGTACTTC
CASSPRAGETQYF
>TRBV5-1|-|-|TRBJ2-1
TGCGCCAGCAGCTTAGGACCAGGCGGCAATGAGCAGTTCTTC
CASSLGPGGNEQFF
>TRBV5-1|-|TRBD2|TRBJ2-1
TGCGCCAGCAGCCATGGGACTAGCGGGCCTGGGGGGAATGAGCAGTTCTTC
CASSHGTSGPGGNEQFF
>TRBV9|-|-|TRBJ1-6
TGTGCCAGCAGCCCGGGACACCATAATTCACCCCTCCACTTT
CASSPGHHNSPLHF
>TRBV5-4|-|TRBD2|TRBJ2-1
TGTGCCAGCAGCTTGGCCGGGACTAGCGGCTACAATGAGCAGTTCTTC
CASSLAGTSGYNEQFF
>TRBV10-1|-|-|TRBJ2-7
TGCGCCAGCAGTGGGACAGCTAACTACGAGCAGTACTTC
CASSGTANYEQYF
>TRBV6-5|-|TRBD1|TRBJ2-7
TGTGCCAGCAGTTACTCGATGCCGGGACAGGGCGACGAGCAGTACTTC
CASSYSMPGQGDEQYF
>TRBV6-6|-|-|TRBJ1-5
TGTGCCAGCAGTTACTCGGGGGGTAGCAATCAGCCCCAGCATTTT
CASSYSGGSNQPQHF